This T cell receptor (beta chain) is from a study of T-cell reconstitution after alpha-beta-depleted transplantation in children. Concerning this clonotype itself: The antigen remains unidentified.

The study, taken as a whole, reports: At around two months after transplant, the alpha-beta T cells were reportedly derived from several hundred expanded clones that came from non-depleted graft cells. Diversity of TCRbeta at day 60 was high in some patients, arising from surviving recipient T cells and thymic progenitors. At the one-year point after transplant, T-cell counts and TCRbeta diversity were found to come mostly from T cells that had been newly produced.

The TCRbeta library was prepared with unique molecular identifiers. MiXCR, applied by TCRdb to the PCR reads, yields one record per CDR3 protein. The repertoire includes approximately 97,000 distinct CDR3 sequences, about 5.6% of them detected once, and 6.1% sits in the top ten. V shed 8 bases, J shed 7 bases, and the junction held 9 bases outside the gene matches. The germline V gene has CDR1 MDHEN and CDR2 SYDVKM. The CDR3 consists of 14 residues. Sequenced here: PBMCs, mostly from graft donor cells, sampled 60 days after TCRalphabeta/CD19-depleted stem cell transplant. The chain couples TRBV28 to TRBJ1-5, with TRBD1 identical over 9 bases. This TCR came from a female patient aged 2-10 years who had a stem cell transplant for Fanconi anemia, so the T cells may come from the graft donor. The CDR3 DNA sequence: TGTGCCAGCGTAAACAGGGGGCTGGGACAGCCCCAGCATTTT. Encoded protein: CASVNRGLGQPQHF. Using reference TRBV28 and TRBJ1-5 for the parts outside the CDR3, the full variable domain is DVKVTQSSRYLVKRTGEKVFLECVQDMDHENMFWYRQDPGLGLRLIYFSYDVKMKEKGDIPEGYSVSREKKERFSLILESASTNQTSMYLCASVNRGLGQPQHFGDGTRLSIL.